This TCR beta chain appears in the sequencing data of a study of blood T cell repertoires in COVID-19. Study information: The United States, Italy and Spain were the sources of the acute and convalescent COVID-19 samples.

Original data processing: Reference gene primer amplification in the assay estimated nucleated cell counts. Data came from immunoSEQ multiplex PCR; TCRdb stores just in-frame clones and leaves some out. The V and J calls and clone size come from that table; D and trimming were worked out from the DNA. This sample has a few hundred thousand clones, with about nine tenths found just once. Cohorts were based on clinical histories the participants reported. During the 2 weeks before they entered the study, exposed participants had met someone with a PCR-confirmed or clinician-diagnosed COVID-19 case. From germline, CDR1 is SEHNR and CDR2 FQNEAQ (reference sequence). V lost 4 bases, J lost 9 bases, and 13 bases lay in between. This CDR3 comprises 13 residues.

The specimen was PBMCs or T cells enriched from blood (not recorded which). The chain uses TRBV7-9 and TRBJ2-1; D may be TRBD2 (5 bases). The sequence was obtained from a woman aged 45-60 years who had been exposed to COVID-19. The CDR3 loop is CASSSGLSIEQFF. Written as DNA, the CDR3 is TGTGCCAGCAGCTCGGGGTTGAGCATTGAGCAGTTCTTC. Complete variable domain (other parts from reference TRBV7-9 and TRBJ2-1): DTGVSQNPRHKITKRGQNVTFRCDPISEHNRLYWYRQTLGQGPEFLTYFQNEAQLEKSRLLSDRFSAERPKGSFSTLEIQRTEQGDSAMYLCASSSGLSIEQFFGPGTRLTVL.